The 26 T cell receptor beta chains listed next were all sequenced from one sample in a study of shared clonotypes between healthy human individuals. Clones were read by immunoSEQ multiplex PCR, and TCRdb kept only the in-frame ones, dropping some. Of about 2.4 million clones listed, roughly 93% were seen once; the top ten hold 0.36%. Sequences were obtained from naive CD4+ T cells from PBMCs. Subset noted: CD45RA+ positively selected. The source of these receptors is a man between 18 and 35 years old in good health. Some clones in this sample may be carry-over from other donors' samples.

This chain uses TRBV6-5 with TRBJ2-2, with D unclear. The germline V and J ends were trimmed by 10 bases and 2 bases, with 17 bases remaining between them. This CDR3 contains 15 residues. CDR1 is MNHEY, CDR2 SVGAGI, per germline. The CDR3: CATQREGGNTGELFF. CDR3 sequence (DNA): TGTGCCACTCAGCGAGAAGGCGGTAACACCGGGGAGCTGTTTTTT.

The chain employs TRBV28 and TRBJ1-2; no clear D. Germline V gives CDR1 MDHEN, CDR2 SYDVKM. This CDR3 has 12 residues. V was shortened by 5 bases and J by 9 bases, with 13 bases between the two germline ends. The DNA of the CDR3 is TGTGCCAGCAGTCCGATAATAACCCGCTACACCTTC. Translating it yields CASSPIITRYTF.

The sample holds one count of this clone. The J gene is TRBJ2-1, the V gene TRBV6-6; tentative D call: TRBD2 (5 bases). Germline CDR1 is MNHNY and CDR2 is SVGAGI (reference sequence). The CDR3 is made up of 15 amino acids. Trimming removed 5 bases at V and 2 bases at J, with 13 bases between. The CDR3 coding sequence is TGTGCCAGCAGTCTCGGACTGAGGGCCTACAATGAGCAGTTCTTC. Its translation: CASSLGLRAYNEQFF.

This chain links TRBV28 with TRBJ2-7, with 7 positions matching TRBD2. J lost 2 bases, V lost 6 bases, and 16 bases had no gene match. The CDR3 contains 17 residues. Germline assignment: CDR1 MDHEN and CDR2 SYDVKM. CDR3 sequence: CASSSDPGGENPYEQYF. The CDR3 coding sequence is TGTGCCAGCAGCTCAGACCCTGGGGGGGAGAACCCCTACGAGCAGTACTTC.

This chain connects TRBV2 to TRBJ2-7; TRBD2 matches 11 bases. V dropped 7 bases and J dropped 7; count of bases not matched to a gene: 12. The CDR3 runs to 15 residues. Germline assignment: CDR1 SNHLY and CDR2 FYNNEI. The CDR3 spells CASILTSGSASEQYF. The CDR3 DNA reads TGTGCCAGCATCTTAACTAGCGGGAGCGCCTCGGAGCAGTACTTC.

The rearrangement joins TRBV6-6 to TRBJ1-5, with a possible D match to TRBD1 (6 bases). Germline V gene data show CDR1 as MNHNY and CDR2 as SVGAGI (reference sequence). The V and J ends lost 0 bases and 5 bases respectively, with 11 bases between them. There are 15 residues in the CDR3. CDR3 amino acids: CASSYSGSGDQPQHF. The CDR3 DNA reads TGTGCCAGCAGTTACTCCGGTTCAGGGGATCAGCCCCAGCATTTT.

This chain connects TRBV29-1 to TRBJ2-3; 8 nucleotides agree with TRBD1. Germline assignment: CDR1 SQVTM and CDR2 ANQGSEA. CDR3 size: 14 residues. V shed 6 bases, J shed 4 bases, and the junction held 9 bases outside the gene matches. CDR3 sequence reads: CSVGQGATPDTQYF. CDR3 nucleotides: TGCAGCGTAGGACAGGGAGCCACCCCAGATACGCAGTATTTT.

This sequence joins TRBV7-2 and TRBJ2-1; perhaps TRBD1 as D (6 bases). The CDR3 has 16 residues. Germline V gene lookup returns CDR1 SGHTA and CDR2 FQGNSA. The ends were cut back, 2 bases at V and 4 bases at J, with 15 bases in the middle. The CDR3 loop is CASSLRGTTLYNEQFF. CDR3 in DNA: TGTGCCAGCAGCTTACGTGGGACAACCTTATACAATGAGCAGTTCTTC.

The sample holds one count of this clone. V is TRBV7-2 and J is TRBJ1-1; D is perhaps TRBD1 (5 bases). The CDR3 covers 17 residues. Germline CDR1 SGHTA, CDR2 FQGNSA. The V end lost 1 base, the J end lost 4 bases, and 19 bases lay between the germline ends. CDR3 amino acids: CASSLGGAVGRSTEAFF. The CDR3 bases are TGTGCCAGCAGCTTAGGAGGGGCCGTCGGCAGGTCCACTGAAGCTTTCTTT.

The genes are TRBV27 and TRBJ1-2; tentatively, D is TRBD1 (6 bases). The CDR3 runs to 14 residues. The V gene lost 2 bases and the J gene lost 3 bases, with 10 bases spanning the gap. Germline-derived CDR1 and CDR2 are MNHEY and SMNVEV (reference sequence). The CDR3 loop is CASSLDRRYYGYTF. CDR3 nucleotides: TGTGCCAGCAGTTTAGACAGGCGATACTATGGCTACACCTTC.

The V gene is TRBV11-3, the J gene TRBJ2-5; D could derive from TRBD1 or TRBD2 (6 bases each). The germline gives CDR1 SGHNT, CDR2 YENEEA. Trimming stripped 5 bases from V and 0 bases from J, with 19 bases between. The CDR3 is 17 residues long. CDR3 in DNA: TGTGCCAGCAGCCCAGGGGAGGAGCGCCAGAACCAAGAGACCCAGTACTTC. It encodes CASSPGEERQNQETQYF.

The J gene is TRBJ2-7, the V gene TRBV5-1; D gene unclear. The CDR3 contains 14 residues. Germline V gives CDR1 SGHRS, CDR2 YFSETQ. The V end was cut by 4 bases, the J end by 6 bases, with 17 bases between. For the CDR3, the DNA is TGCGCCAGCAGCACGACCCCCCAGGATGGCGAGCAGTACTTC. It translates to CASSTTPQDGEQYF.

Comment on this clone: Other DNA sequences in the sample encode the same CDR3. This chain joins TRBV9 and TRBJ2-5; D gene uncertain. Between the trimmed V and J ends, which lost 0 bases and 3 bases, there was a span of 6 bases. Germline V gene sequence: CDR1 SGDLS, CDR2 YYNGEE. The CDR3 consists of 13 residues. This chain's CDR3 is CASSVAPEETQYF. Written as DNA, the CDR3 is TGTGCCAGCAGCGTAGCTCCCGAAGAGACCCAGTACTTC.

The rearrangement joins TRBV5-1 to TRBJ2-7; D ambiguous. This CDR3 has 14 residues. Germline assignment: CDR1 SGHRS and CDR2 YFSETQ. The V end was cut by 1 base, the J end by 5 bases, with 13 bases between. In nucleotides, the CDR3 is TGCGCCAGCAGCTTGACGGGCACCTTCGACGAGCAGTACTTC. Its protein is CASSLTGTFDEQYF.

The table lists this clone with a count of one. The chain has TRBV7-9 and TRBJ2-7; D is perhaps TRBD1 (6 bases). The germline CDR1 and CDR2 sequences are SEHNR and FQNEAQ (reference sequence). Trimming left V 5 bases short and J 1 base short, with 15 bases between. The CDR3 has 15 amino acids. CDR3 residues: CASSPRGVGSYEQYF. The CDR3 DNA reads TGTGCCAGCAGCCCCAGGGGTGTGGGGTCCTACGAGCAGTACTTC.

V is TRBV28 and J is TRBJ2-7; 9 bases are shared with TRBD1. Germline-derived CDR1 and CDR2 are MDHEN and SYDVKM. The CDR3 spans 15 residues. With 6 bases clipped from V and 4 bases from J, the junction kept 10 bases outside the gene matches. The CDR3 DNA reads TGTGCCAGCAGCCCAACAGGGGGCAGTTTGTACGAGCAGTACTTC. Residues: CASSPTGGSLYEQYF.

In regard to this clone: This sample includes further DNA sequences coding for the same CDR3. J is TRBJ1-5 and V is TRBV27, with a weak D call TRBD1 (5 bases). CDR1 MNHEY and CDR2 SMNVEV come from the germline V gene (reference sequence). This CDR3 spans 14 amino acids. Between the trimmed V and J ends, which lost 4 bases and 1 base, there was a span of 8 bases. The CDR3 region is CASSSRDSNQPQHF. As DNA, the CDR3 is TGTGCCAGCAGTTCACGGGACAGCAATCAGCCCCAGCATTTT.

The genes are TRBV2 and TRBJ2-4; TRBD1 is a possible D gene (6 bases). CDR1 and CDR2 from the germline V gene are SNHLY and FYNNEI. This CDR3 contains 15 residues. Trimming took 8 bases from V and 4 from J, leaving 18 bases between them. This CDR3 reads CASASGGQTKNIQYF. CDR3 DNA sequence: TGTGCCAGCGCCAGCGGCGGACAGACGAAAAACATTCAGTACTTC.

The CDR3 DNA reads TGTGCCAGCCTCCCCGGGGGGGGGCGCGGCTATGGCTACACCTTC. Translated, it gives CASLPGGGRGYGYTF. The gene calls are TRBV28 and TRBJ1-2; D may be TRBD1 (6 bases). Trimming took 8 bases from V and 4 from J, leaving 20 bases between them. Per the germline V gene, CDR1 is MDHEN and CDR2 is SYDVKM. The CDR3 spans 15 residues.

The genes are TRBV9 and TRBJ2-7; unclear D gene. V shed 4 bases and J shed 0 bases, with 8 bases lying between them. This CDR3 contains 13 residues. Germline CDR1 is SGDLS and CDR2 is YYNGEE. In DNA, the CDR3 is TGTGCCAGCAGCAGTTCGGGCTCCTACGAGCAGTACTTC. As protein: CASSSSGSYEQYF.

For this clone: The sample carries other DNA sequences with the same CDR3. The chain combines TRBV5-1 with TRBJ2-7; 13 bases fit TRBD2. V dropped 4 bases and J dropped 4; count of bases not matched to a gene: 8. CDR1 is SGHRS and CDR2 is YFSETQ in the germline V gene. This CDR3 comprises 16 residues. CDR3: CASSPDGLAGVYEQYF. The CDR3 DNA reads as TGCGCCAGCAGCCCGGACGGACTAGCGGGAGTATACGAGCAGTACTTC.

CDR3 DNA: TGTGCCAGCAGTTACTCAGGGACGGCGGAAGAGACCCAGTACTTC. Protein product: CASSYSGTAEETQYF. This sequence joins TRBV6-5 and TRBJ2-5; either TRBD1 or TRBD2 may fit D (5 bases each). This CDR3 contains 15 residues. CDR1 MNHEY and CDR2 SVGAGI come from the germline V gene. The V gene lost 0 bases and the J gene lost 3 bases, with 11 bases spanning the gap.

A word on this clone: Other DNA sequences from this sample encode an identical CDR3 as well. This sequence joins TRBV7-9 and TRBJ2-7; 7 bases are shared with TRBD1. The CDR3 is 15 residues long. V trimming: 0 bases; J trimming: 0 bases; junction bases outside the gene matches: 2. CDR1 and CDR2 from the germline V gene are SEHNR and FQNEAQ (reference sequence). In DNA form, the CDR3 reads TGTGCCAGCAGCTTAGCGAGGGACAGCTCCTACGAGCAGTACTTC. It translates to CASSLARDSSYEQYF.

DNA of the CDR3: TGTGCCAGCAGCTCACGGACTAGCGGGAGGATGGCGGATACGCAGTATTTT. Translation: CASSSRTSGRMADTQYF. V is TRBV4-2 and J is TRBJ2-3, with TRBD2 matching 14 bases. Germline CDR1 LGHNA, CDR2 YNFKEQ. The CDR3 runs to 17 residues. The V segment lost 5 bases and the J segment 6 bases; nucleotides outside the gene matches: 10.

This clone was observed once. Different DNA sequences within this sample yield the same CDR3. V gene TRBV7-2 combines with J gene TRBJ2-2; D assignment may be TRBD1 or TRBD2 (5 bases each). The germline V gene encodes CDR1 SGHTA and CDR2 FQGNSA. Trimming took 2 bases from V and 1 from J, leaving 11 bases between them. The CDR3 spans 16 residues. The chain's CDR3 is CASSLQGRGNTGELFF. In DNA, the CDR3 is TGTGCCAGCAGCTTACAGGGACGGGGGAACACCGGGGAGCTGTTTTTT.

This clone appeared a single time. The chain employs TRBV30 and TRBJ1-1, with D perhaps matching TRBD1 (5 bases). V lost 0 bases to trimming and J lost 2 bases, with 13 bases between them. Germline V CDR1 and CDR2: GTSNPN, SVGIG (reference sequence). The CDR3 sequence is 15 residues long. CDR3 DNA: TGTGCCTGGAGTGTACCAGGACACAGAAACACTGAAGCTTTCTTT. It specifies CAWSVPGHRNTEAFF.